This TCR beta chain was obtained from a study of blood T cells in healthy people across ages. A second PCR of 7 to 11 cycles used a sample-barcoded 5' primer and a J-beta primer mix. One entry per CDR3 protein, called by TCRdb with MiXCR from the 5' RACE reads. The sample shows 700,000 or so distinct CDR3 sequences, around 38% of them seen only once. Between the trimmed V and J ends, which lost 4 bases and 12 bases, there was a span of 13 bases. The CDR3 extends over 12 amino acids. Germline CDR1 is MNHEY and CDR2 is SVGEGT. This TCR derives from a man older than 75 in good health. The chain employs TRBV6-2 or TRBV6-3 and TRBJ2-1, with unresolved D. Sample: blood. The CDR3 region has the DNA TGTGCCAGCAGTTTCCGAACTATCGGGCAGTTCTTC. Protein product: CASSFRTIGQFF.